This TCR beta chain originates from a study of T cell responses to AZD1222 COVID-19 vaccine. Profiled with immunoSEQ multiplex PCR; TCRdb holds only in-frame clones, not every one. The repertoire has some 170,000 clones, about 89% of them found once; the top ten carry 1.5% to 2%. Germline CDR1 SGHTA, CDR2 FQGNSA. The CDR3 loop spans 14 amino acids. The ends were cut back, 3 bases at V and 10 bases at J, with 15 bases in the middle. The specimen was peripheral blood, collected on day 0 of AZD1222 vaccination. This TCR was sampled from an adult in good health. This chain connects TRBV7-2 to TRBJ2-2; D remains unclear. This chain's CDR3 is CASSFGTPSVELFF. The CDR3 bases are TGTGCCAGCAGCTTCGGAACTCCTAGTGTGGAGCTGTTTTTT.